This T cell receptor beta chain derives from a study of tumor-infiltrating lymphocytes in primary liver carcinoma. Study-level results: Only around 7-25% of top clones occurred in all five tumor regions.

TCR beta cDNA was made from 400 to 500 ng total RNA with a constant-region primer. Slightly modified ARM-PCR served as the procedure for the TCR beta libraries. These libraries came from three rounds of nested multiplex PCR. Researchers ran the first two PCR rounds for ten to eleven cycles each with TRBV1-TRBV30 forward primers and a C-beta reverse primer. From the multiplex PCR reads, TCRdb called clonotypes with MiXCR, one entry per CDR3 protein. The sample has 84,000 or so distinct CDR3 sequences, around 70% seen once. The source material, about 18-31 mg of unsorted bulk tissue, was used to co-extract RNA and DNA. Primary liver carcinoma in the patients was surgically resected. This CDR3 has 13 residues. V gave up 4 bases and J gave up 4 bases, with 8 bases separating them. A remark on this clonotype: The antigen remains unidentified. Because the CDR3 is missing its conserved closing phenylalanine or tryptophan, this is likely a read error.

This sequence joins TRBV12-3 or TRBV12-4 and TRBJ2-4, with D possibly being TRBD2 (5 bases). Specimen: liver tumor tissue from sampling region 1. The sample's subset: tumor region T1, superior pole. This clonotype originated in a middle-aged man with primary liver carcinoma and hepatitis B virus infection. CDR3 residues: CASSYGGKNIQYL. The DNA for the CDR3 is TGTGCCAGCAGTTATGGAGGAAAAAACATTCAGTACTTA.